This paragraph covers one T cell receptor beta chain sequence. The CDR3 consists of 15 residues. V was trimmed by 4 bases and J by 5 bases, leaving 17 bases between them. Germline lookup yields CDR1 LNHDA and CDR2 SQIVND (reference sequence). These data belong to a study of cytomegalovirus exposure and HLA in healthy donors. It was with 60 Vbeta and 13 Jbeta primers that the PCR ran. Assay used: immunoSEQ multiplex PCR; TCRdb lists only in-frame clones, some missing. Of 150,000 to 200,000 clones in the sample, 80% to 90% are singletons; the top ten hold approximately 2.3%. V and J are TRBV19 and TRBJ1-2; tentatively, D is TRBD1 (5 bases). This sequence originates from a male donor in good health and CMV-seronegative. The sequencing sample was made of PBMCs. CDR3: CASSSRWGLIYGYTF. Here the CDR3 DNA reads TGTGCCAGTAGTAGTCGATGGGGCTTAATTTATGGCTACACCTTC.